The 3 T cell receptor beta chains presented below share a single source sample, sequenced in a study of T cells after yellow fever vaccination. In TCRdb, the 5' RACE reads were re-called with MiXCR into one record per CDR3 protein. The sample lists 170,000 or so distinct CDR3 sequences, about 6% occurring once. The input for sequencing was CD4+ T cells sorted from PBMCs, taken on the day of the first yellow fever vaccination. These receptors came from a man aged 18-30 years who received the YFV17D yellow fever vaccine.

This clonotype has ten or more counts. The J gene is TRBJ2-1, the V gene TRBV20-1; 9 nucleotides match TRBD2. The CDR3 spans 15 residues. The V segment lost 0 bases and the J segment 9 bases; nucleotides outside the gene matches: 9. CDR1 and CDR2 from the germline V gene are DFQATT and SNEGSKA (reference sequence). CDR3: CSARDQGLAGVEQFF. CDR3 nucleotide sequence: TGCAGTGCTAGAGATCAGGGACTAGCAGGTGTTGAGCAGTTCTTC.

This clonotype has just a few counts. The chain couples TRBV5-1 to TRBJ1-2; D ambiguous. The CDR3 extends over 14 amino acids. The V end was cut by 2 bases, the J end by 8 bases, with 16 bases between. Looked up from germline, CDR1 is SGHRS and CDR2 is YFSETQ. The CDR3 sequence: CASSFSRGVQGYTF. In DNA form, the CDR3 reads TGCGCCAGCAGCTTTTCGCGGGGTGTGCAGGGCTACACCTTC. Combining the CDR3 with reference TRBV5-1 and TRBJ1-2 gives the whole variable domain KAGVTQTPRYLIKTRGQQVTLSCSPISGHRSVSWYQQTPGQGLQFLFEYFSETQRNKGNFPGRFSGRQFSNSRSEMNVSTLELGDSALYLCASSFSRGVQGYTFGSGTRLTVV.

As regards this clonotype: The junction departs from germline at one end; a sequencing error may be responsible. V usage is TRBV7-2 and J usage is TRBJ2-1; D is unclear. The CDR3 is made up of 12 amino acids. Germline assignment: CDR1 SGHTA and CDR2 FQGNSA. The CDR3 DNA sequence: TGTGCCAGCAGCTTAACGCTTCATGACCAGTTCTTC. Its protein is CASSLTLHDQFF. Filled out from reference TRBV7-2 and TRBJ2-1, the complete variable domain reads GAGVSQSPSNKVTEKGKDVELRCDPISGHTALYWYRQSLGQGLEFLIYFQGNSAPDKSGLPSDRFSAERTGGSVSTLTIQRTQQEDSAVYLCASSLTLHDQFFGPGTRLTVL.